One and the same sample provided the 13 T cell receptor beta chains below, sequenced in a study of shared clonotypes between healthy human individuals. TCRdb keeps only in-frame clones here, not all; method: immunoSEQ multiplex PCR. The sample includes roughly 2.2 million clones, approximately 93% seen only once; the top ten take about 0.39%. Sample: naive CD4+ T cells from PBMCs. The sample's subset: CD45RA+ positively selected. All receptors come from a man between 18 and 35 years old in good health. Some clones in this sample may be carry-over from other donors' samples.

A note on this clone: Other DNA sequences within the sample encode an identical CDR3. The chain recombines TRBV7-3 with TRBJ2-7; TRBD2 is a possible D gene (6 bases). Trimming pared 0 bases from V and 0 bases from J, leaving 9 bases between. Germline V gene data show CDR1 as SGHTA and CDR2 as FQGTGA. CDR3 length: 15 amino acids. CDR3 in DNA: TGTGCCAGCAGCTTAACGGGAGGATCCTCCTACGAGCAGTACTTC. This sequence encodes CASSLTGGSSYEQYF.

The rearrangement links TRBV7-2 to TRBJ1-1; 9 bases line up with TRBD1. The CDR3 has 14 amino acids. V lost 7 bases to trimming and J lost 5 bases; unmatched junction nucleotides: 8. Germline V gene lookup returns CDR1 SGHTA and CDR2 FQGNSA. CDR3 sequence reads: CASTTTGGRTEAFF. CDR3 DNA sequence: TGTGCCAGCACCACAACAGGGGGCAGGACTGAAGCTTTCTTT.

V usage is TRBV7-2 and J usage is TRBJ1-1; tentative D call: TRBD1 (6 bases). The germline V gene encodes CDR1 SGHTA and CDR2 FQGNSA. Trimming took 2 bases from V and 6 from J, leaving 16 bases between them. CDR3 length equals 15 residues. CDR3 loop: CASSLLTGSQSEAFF. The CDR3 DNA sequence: TGTGCCAGCAGCTTACTGACAGGTAGTCAGTCTGAAGCTTTCTTT. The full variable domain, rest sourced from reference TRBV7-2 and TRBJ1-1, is GAGVSQSPSNKVTEKGKDVELRCDPISGHTALYWYRQSLGQGLEFLIYFQGNSAPDKSGLPSDRFSAERTGGSVSTLTIQRTQQEDSAVYLCASSLLTGSQSEAFFGQGTRLTVV.

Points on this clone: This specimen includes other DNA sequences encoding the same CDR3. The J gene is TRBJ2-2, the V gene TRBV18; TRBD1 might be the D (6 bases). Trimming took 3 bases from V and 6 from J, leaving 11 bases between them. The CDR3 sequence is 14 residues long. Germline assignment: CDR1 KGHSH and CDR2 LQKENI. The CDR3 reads CASSPLQGPGELFF. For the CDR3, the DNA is TGTGCCAGCTCACCGCTACAGGGACCCGGGGAGCTGTTTTTT.

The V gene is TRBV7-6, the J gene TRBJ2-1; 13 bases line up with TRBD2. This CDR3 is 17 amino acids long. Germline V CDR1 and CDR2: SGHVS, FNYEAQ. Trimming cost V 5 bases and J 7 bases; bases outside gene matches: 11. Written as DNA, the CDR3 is TGTGCCAGCAGCCGGACTATTGTGACTAGCGGGAGGAATGAGCAGTTCTTC. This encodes CASSRTIVTSGRNEQFF.

CDR3 loop: CASSYSLVGSYEQYF. The CDR3 bases are TGTGCCAGCAGTTATTCACTAGTCGGTTCCTACGAGCAGTACTTC. The rearrangement joins TRBV27 to TRBJ2-7; tentative D call: TRBD2 (5 bases). The CDR3 covers 15 residues. Trimming pared 4 bases from V and 1 base from J, leaving 14 bases between. CDR1 and CDR2 from the germline V gene are MNHEY and SMNVEV (reference sequence).

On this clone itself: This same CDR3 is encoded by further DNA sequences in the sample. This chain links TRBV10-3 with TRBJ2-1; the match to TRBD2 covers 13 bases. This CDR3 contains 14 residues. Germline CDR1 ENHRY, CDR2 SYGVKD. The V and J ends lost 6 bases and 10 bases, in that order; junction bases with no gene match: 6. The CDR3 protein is CAIRRTSGSGEQFF. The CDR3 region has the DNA TGTGCCATCAGGAGGACTAGCGGGAGCGGGGAGCAGTTCTTC.

The CDR3 here is CASSPPGRLATYNEQFF. The CDR3, as DNA: TGTGCCAGCTCACCACCCGGACGACTAGCGACGTACAATGAGCAGTTCTTC. The chain combines TRBV18 with TRBJ2-1, with 8 bases that match TRBD2. The CDR3 totals 17 residues. Unmatched junction bases numbered 8, after V lost 0 bases and J lost 4 bases. Germline-derived CDR1 and CDR2 are KGHSH and LQKENI.

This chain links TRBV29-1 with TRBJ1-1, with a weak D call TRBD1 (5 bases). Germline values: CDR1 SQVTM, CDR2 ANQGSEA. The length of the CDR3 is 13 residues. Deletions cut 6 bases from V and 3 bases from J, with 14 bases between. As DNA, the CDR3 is TGCAGCGTGGCAGGGATCGTGTACACTGAAGCTTTCTTT. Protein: CSVAGIVYTEAFF.

Here the CDR3 DNA reads TGTGCCATCAAGGAGTTGAGTGACACCGGGGAGCTGTTTTTT. Amino acids: CAIKELSDTGELFF. This chain uses TRBV10-3 with TRBJ2-2; no clear D gene. Germline V gene data show CDR1 as ENHRY and CDR2 as SYGVKD. There are 14 residues in the CDR3. V lost 7 bases and J 3 bases, leaving 12 bases between the germline ends.

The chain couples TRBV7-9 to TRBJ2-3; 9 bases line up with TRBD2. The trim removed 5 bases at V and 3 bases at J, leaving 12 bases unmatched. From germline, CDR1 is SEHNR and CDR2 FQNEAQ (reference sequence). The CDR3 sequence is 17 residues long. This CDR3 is CASSASRTSVQTDTQYF. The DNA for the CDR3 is TGTGCCAGCAGCGCCTCCCGGACTAGCGTGCAAACAGATACGCAGTATTTT.

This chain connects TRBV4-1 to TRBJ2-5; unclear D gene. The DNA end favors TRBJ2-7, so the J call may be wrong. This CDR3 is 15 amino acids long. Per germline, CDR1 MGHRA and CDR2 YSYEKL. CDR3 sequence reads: CASSQLHLRSYEQYF. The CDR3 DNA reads TGCGCCAGCAGCCAACTTCACCTGCGTTCCTACGAGCAGTACTTC.

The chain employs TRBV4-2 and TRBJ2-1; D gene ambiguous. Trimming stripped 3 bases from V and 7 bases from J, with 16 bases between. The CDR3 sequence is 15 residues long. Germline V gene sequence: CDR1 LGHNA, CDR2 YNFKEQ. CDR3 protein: CASSQADQMSNEQFF. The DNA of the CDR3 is TGTGCCAGCAGCCAGGCCGACCAGATGAGTAATGAGCAGTTCTTC.